This TCR beta chain was obtained from a study of T cell responses to AZD1222 COVID-19 vaccine. The ends were cut back, 0 bases at V and 0 bases at J, with 12 bases in the middle. This CDR3 comprises 16 residues. Germline assignment: CDR1 MNHEY and CDR2 SVGAGI. TCRdb's table, derived via immunoSEQ multiplex PCR, lists solely in-frame clones and lacks some. This sample has 80,000 or so clones, with about 84% found just once. The origin of this receptor is an adult in good health. The chain joins TRBV6-5 to TRBJ2-7; D unresolved. The specimen was peripheral blood, collected on day 0 of AZD1222 vaccination. In DNA form, the CDR3 reads TGTGCCAGCAGTTACTCCCGGATCAGTTCCTCCTACGAGCAGTACTTC. Translation: CASSYSRISSSYEQYF.